The TCR beta chain described here comes from a study of cytomegalovirus exposure and HLA in healthy donors. The PCR used 60 Vbeta and 13 Jbeta primers. Assay used: immunoSEQ multiplex PCR; TCRdb lists only in-frame clones, some missing. Of about 80,000 clones in the sample, approximately 71% were seen once. In the case of this clone: Its antigen is as yet unknown.

General study points: Among donors in an Asian-associated ancestry cluster, a later analysis reportedly found fewer N-insertions than the roughly 700-donor mean. Earlier analysis yielded a pattern in which most TCR beta V segments were productive about 90% or about 30% of the time. CMV antigen specificity was confirmed in vitro for a few CMV-associated chains.

The V gene lost 2 bases and the J gene lost 6 bases, with 8 bases spanning the gap. CDR3 length equals 13 residues. The germline V gene has CDR1 SGHNT and CDR2 YYREEE (reference sequence). The V gene is TRBV5-4, the J gene TRBJ2-2; TRBD1 is a possible D gene (6 bases). This sequence was found in a middle-aged woman in good health and CMV-seronegative. The sample comprised PBMCs. The CDR3 loop is CASSFRGSGELFF. As DNA, the CDR3 is TGTGCCAGCAGCTTCAGGGGATCCGGGGAGCTGTTTTTT.